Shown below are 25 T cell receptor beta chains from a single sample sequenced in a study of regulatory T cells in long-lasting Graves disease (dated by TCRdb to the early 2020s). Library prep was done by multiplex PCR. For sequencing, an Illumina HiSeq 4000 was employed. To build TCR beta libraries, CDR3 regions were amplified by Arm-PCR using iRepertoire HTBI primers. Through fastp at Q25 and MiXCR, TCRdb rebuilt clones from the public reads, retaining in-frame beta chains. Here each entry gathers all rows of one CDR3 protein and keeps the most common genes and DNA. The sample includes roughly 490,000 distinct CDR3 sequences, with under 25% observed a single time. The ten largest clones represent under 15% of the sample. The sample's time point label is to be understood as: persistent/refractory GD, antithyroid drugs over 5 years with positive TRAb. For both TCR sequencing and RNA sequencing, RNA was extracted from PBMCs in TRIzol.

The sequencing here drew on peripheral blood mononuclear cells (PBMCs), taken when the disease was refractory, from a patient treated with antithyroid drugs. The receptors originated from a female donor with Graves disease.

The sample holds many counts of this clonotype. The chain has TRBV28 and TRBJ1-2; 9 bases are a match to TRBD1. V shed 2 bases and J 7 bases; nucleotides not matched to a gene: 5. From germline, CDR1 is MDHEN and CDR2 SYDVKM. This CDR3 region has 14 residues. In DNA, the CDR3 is TGTGCCAGCAGTTTAGGGGACAGGGTGGCTGGCTACACCTTC. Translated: CASSLGDRVAGYTF.

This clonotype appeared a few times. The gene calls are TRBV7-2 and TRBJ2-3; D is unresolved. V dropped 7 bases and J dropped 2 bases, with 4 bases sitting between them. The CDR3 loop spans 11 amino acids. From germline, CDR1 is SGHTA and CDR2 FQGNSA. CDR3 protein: CASTNTDTQYF. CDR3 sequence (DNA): TGTGCCAGCACCAACACAGATACGCAGTATTTT.

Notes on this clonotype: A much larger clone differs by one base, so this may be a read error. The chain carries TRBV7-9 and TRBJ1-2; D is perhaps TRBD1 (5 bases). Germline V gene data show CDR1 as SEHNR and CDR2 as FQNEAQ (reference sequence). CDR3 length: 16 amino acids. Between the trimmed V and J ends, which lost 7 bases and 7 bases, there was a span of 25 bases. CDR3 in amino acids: CASNSGFRGPHPGYTF. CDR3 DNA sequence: TGTGCCAGCAACTCGGGATTCCGGGGCCCCCACCCTGGCTACACCTTC. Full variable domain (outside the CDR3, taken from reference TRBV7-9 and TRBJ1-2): DTGVSQNPRHKITKRGQNVTFRCDPISEHNRLYWYRQTLGQGPEFLTYFQNEAQLEKSRLLSDRFSAERPKGSFSTLEIQRTEQGDSAMYLCASNSGFRGPHPGYTFGSGTRLTVV.

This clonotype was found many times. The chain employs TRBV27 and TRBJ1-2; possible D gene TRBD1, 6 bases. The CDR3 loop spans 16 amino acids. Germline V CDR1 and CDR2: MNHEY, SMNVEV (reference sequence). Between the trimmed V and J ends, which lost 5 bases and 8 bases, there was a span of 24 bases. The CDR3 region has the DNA TGTGCCAGCAGTCCTACCTCCCCGGGGGCCTTCGGCGGCTACACCTTC. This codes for CASSPTSPGAFGGYTF.

In DNA, the CDR3 is TGTGCCACTGAGACAGGGCAAAACACTGAAGCTTTCTTT. Translation: CATETGQNTEAFF. V is TRBV6-1 and J is TRBJ1-1, with TRBD1 identical over 7 bases. Trimming took 10 bases from V and 2 from J; bases not matched to a gene: 7. Germline loops: CDR1 MNHNS, CDR2 SASEGT. The CDR3 is made up of 13 amino acids.

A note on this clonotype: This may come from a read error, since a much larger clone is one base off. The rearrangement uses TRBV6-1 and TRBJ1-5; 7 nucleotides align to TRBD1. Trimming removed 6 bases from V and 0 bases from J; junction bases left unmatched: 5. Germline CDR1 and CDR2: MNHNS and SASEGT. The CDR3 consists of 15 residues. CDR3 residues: CASRNQGDSNQPQHF. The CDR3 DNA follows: TGTGCCAGCAGGAACCAGGGGGATAGCAATCAGCCCCAGCATTTT.

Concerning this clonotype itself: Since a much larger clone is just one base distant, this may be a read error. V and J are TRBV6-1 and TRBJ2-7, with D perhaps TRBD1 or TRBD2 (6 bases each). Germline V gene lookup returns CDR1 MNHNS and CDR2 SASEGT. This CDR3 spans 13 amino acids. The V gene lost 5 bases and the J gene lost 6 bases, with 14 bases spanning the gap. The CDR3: CASSIPRGAEQYF. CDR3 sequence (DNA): TGTGCCAGCAGTATCCCTAGGGGGGCCGAGCAGTACTTC.

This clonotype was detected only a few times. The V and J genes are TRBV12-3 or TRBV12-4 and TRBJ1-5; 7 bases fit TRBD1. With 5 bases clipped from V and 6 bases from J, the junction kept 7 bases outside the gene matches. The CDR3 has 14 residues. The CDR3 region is CASSRQGILQPQHF. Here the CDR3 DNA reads TGTGCCAGCAGTCGACAGGGTATCCTTCAGCCCCAGCATTTT.

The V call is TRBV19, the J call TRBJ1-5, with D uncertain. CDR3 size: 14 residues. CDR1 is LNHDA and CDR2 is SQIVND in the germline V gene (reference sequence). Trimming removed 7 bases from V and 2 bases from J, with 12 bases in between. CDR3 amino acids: CASTARQRNQPQHF. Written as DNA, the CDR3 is TGTGCCAGTACCGCCCGCCAGCGCAATCAGCCCCAGCATTTT.

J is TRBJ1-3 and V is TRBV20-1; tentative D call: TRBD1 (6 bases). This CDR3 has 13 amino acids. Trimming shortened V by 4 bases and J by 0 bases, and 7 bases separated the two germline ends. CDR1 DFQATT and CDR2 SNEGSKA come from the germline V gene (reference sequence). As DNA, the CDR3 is TGCAGTGCTACGGGACACTCTGGAAACACCATATATTTT. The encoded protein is CSATGHSGNTIYF.

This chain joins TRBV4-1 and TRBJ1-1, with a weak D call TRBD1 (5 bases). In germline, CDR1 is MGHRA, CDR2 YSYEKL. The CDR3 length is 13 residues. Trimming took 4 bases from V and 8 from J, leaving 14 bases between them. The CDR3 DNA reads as TGCGCCAGCAGCCGAGCCGACGGGGGAGAAGCTTTCTTT. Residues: CASSRADGGEAFF.

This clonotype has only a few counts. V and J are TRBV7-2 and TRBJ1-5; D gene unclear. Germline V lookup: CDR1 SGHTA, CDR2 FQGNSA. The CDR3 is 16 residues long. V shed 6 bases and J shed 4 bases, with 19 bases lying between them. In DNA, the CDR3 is TGTGCCAGCAGTCTAATGGCGGGTCTAGGGAATCAGCCCCAGCATTTT. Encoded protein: CASSLMAGLGNQPQHF.

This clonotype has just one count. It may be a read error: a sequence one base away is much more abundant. The CDR3 protein is CSVLGVYGHTF. Written as DNA, the CDR3 is TGCAGCGTCTTGGGGGTCTATGGCCACACCTTC. The chain links TRBV29-1 to TRBJ1-2; D is perhaps TRBD1 (5 bases). Germline V gene lookup returns CDR1 SQVTM and CDR2 ANQGSEA. The CDR3 has 11 residues. Complete variable domain (other parts from reference TRBV29-1 and TRBJ1-2): SAVISQKPSRDICQRGTSLTIQCQVDSQVTMMFWYRQQPGQSLTLIATANQGSEATYESGFVIDKFPISRPNLTFSTLTVSNMSPEDSSIYLCSVLGVYGHTFGSGTRLTVV.

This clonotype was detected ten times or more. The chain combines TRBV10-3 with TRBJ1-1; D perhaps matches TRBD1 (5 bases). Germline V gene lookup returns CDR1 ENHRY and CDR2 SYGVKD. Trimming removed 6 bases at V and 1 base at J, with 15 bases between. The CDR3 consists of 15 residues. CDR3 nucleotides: TGTGCCATCAGCACAGGAGGGGTAGAGAACACTGAAGCTTTCTTT. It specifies CAISTGGVENTEAFF.

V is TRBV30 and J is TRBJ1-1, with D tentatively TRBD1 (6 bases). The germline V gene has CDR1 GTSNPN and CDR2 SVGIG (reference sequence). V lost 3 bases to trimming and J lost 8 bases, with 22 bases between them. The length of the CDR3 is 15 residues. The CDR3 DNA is TGTGCCTGGAGGAGACCACAGGGATCTCCCCCAGAAGCTTTCTTT. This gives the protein CAWRRPQGSPPEAFF.

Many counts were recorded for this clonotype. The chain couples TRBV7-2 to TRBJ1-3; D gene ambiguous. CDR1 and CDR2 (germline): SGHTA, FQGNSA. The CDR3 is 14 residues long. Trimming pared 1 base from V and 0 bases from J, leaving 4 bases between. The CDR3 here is CASSLGVSGNTIYF. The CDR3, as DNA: TGTGCCAGCAGCTTAGGTGTCTCTGGAAACACCATATATTTT. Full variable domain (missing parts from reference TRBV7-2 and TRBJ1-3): GAGVSQSPSNKVTEKGKDVELRCDPISGHTALYWYRQSLGQGLEFLIYFQGNSAPDKSGLPSDRFSAERTGGSVSTLTIQRTQQEDSAVYLCASSLGVSGNTIYFGEGSWLTVV.

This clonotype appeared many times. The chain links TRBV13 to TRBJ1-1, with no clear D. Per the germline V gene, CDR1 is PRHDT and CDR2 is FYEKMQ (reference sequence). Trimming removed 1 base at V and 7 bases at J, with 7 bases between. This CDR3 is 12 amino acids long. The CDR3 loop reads CASSLEQFEAFF. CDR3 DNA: TGTGCCAGCAGCTTAGAACAGTTTGAAGCTTTCTTT.

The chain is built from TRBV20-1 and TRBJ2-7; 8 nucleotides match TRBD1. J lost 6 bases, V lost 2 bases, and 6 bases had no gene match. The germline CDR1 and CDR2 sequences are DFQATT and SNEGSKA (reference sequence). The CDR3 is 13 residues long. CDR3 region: CSARLRTGFEQYF. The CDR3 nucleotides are TGCAGTGCTAGACTAAGGACAGGGTTCGAGCAGTACTTC.

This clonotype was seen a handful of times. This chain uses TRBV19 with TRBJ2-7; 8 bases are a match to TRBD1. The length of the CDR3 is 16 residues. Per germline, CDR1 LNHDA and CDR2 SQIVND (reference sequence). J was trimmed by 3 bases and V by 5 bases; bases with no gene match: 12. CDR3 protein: CASSYLPGQEGYEQYF. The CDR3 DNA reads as TGTGCCAGTAGTTATTTACCGGGACAGGAGGGCTACGAGCAGTACTTC. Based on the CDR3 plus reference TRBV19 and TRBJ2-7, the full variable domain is DGGITQSPKYLFRKEGQNVTLSCEQNLNHDAMYWYRQDPGQGLRLIYYSQIVNDFQKGDIAEGYSVSREKKESFPLTVTSAQKNPTAFYLCASSYLPGQEGYEQYFGPGTRLTVT.

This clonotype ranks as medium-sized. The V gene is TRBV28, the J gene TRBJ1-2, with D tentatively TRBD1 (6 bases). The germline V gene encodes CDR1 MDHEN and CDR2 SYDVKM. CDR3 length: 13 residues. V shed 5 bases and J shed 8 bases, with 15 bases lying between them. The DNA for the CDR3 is TGTGCCAGCAGTGACGGCGGGGGCGGAGGCTACACCTTC. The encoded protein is CASSDGGGGGYTF.

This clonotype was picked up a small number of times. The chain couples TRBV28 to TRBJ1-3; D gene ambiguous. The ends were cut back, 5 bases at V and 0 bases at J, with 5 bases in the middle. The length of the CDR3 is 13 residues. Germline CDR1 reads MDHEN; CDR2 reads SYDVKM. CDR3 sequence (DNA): TGTGCCAGCAGTCCCCACTCTGGAAACACCATATATTTT. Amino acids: CASSPHSGNTIYF.

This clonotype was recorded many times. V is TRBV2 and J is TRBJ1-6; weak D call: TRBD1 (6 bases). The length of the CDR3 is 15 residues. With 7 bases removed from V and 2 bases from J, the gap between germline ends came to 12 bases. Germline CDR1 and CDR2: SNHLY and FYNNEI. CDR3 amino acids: CASTEGGTYNSPLHF. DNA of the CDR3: TGTGCCAGCACTGAGGGGGGCACCTATAATTCACCCCTCCACTTT.

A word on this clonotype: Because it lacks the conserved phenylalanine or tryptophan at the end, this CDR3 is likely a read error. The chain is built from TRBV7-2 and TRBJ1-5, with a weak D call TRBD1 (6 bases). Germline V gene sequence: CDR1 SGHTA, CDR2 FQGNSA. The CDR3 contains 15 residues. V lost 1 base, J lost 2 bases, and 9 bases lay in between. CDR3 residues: CASSLGGGGNQPQHL. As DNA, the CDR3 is TGTGCCAGCAGCTTAGGGGGGGGCGGCAATCAGCCCCAGCATCTT.

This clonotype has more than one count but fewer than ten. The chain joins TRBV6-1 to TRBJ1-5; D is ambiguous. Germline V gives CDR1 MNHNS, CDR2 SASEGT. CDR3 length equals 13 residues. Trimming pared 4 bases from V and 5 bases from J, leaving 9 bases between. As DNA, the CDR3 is TGTGCCAGCAGTGTCCTGATGGATCAGCCCCAGCATTTT. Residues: CASSVLMDQPQHF.

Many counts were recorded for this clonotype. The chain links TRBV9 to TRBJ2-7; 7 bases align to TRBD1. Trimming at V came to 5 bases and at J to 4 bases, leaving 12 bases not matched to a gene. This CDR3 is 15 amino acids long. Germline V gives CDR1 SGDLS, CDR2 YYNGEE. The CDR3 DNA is TGTGCCAGCAGTTTCGGACAGGAATCGGCGTACGAGCAGTACTTC. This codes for CASSFGQESAYEQYF.